This T cell receptor (beta chain) is from a study of blood T cell repertoires in COVID-19. About the research overall: Collection of acute and convalescent COVID-19 samples took place in the United States, Italy and Spain. Nucleic acid was either cDNA or gDNA, and it came from T cells, B-cell-depleted T cells, or PBMCs.

CDR1 is KGHDR, CDR2 SFDVKD, per germline. This CDR3 has 15 residues. The ends were cut back, 4 bases at V and 4 bases at J, with 15 bases in the middle. Followed over time, Seattle patients had been enrolled while infection was active. Only in-frame clones appear in the TCRdb table, and some are missing; sequencing was by immunoSEQ multiplex PCR. The sample contains 390,000 or so clones, more than 75% of which appear only once. The sequencing input was peripheral blood. The sequence came from a woman in her 30s with COVID-19, enrolled during active disease. J is TRBJ2-5 and V is TRBV24-1; maybe TRBD2 (5 bases). The CDR3 spells CATSDSRDPLETQYF. CDR3 DNA sequence: TGTGCCACCAGTGACTCACGGGATCCCTTAGAGACCCAGTACTTC.